This TCR beta chain was identified in a study of cytomegalovirus exposure and HLA in healthy donors. The study, taken as a whole, reports: An analysis that came later showed most CMV-associated TCR beta chains appearing HLA-restricted.

13 Jbeta primers and 60 Vbeta primers were used for the PCR. Assay: immunoSEQ multiplex PCR; the TCRdb copy retains only in-frame clones and omits some. The data contain 150,000 to 200,000 clones, approximately 81% of them seen just once; the ten biggest clones take up less than 2.5%. The CDR3 spans 14 residues. V lost 5 bases and J lost 4; bases outside the gene matches: 5. The germline gives CDR1 MNHNS, CDR2 SASEGT. To note about this clone: The antigen remains undetermined.

This TCR derives from a young man in good health and CMV-seropositive. Sequencing was performed on PBMCs. The chain couples TRBV6-1 to TRBJ1-5, with 7 bases identical to TRBD1. CDR3 in amino acids: CASSWTGGNQPQHF. In DNA, the CDR3 is TGTGCCAGCAGTTGGACAGGAGGAAATCAGCCCCAGCATTTT.